This is a list of T cell receptor beta chains from one sample in a study of T cell repertoires in cytomegalovirus infection. Their target antigens are unknown. MiXCR was run by TCRdb on the reads, yielding one entry per CDR3 protein. Of roughly 800,000 distinct CDR3 sequences listed, 25% to 30% are singletons. This material consisted of cultured CD8+ T cells from PBMCs, taken from culture after CMV antigen stimulation. The receptors derive from a human donor in good health (CMV status not recorded). Some clones in this sample may be carry-over from other donors' samples. Both conserved end residues are part of each CDR3. D genes are given only for firm matches. Only part of the rows carry a size: once, few, many, or a class if the clone is expanded.

J gene: TRBJ1-5
V gene: TRBV4-2
clone size: .
D gene: .
CDR3 protein: CASSQDAESQPQHF
CDR3 DNA: TGTGCCAGCAGCCAAGATGCCGAATCTCAGCCCCAGCATTTT

J gene: TRBJ1-2
V gene: TRBV12-3/TRBV12-4
clone size: many
D gene: .
CDR3 protein: CASSSRDGLNYGYTF
CDR3 DNA: TGTGCCAGCAGTTCCCGGGACGGACTTAACTATGGCTACACCTTC

J gene: TRBJ1-2
V gene: TRBV6-1
clone size: few
D gene: .
CDR3 protein: CASSSPGYSGLGYTF
CDR3 DNA: TGTGCCAGCAGTTCTCCCGGGTATTCGGGCTTAGGCTACACCTTC

J gene: TRBJ1-1
V gene: TRBV12-3/TRBV12-4
clone size: few
D gene: .
CDR3 protein: CASSTAMNTEAFF
CDR3 DNA: TGTGCCAGCAGTACAGCTATGAACACTGAAGCTTTCTTT

J gene: TRBJ2-1
V gene: TRBV12-3/TRBV12-4
clone size: .
D gene: TRBD2
CDR3 protein: CASSIGTSGAYNEQFF
CDR3 DNA: TGTGCCAGCAGTATAGGGACTAGCGGAGCCTACAATGAGCAGTTCTTC

J gene: TRBJ1-3
V gene: TRBV2
clone size: few
D gene: .
CDR3 protein: CASRDTISGNTIYF
CDR3 DNA: TGTGCCAGCAGGGACACCATCTCTGGAAACACCATATATTTT

J gene: TRBJ2-3
V gene: TRBV6-2/TRBV6-3
clone size: .
D gene: TRBD2
CDR3 protein: CASNHASGDTQYF
CDR3 DNA: TGTGCCAGCAACCATGCTAGCGGAGATACGCAGTATTTT

J gene: TRBJ1-1
V gene: TRBV10-2
clone size: .
D gene: .
CDR3 protein: CASRTEDENTEAFF
CDR3 DNA: TGCGCCAGCAGGACCGAGGATGAGAACACTGAAGCTTTCTTT

J gene: TRBJ2-2
V gene: TRBV20-1
clone size: .
D gene: TRBD1
CDR3 protein: CSARHPGQTYTGELFF
CDR3 DNA: TGCAGTGCTAGGCATCCGGGACAGACTTACACCGGGGAGCTGTTTTTT

J gene: TRBJ1-1
V gene: TRBV28
clone size: .
D gene: .
CDR3 protein: CASSFYDSSRAFF
CDR3 DNA: TGTGCCAGCAGTTTCTACGACTCTTCTAGGGCTTTCTTT

J gene: TRBJ2-1
V gene: TRBV19
clone size: .
D gene: TRBD2
CDR3 protein: CASSIGVGGGSDEQFF
CDR3 DNA: TGTGCCAGTAGTATTGGAGTTGGCGGGGGGTCGGATGAGCAGTTCTTC

J gene: TRBJ2-1
V gene: TRBV5-1
clone size: .
D gene: TRBD2
CDR3 protein: CASSKSLAGGPDEQFF
CDR3 DNA: TGCGCCAGCAGCAAGAGCCTAGCGGGGGGGCCCGATGAGCAGTTCTTC

J gene: TRBJ1-4
V gene: TRBV15
clone size: .
D gene: TRBD1
CDR3 protein: CATSRDWDRDEKLFF
CDR3 DNA: TGTGCCACCAGCAGAGATTGGGACAGGGATGAAAAACTGTTTTTT

J gene: TRBJ1-5
V gene: TRBV5-4
clone size: .
D gene: .
CDR3 protein: CASSLPVNQPQHF
CDR3 DNA: TGTGCCAGCAGCTTGCCCGTAAATCAGCCCCAGCATTTT

J gene: TRBJ2-3
V gene: TRBV5-6
clone size: few
D gene: .
CDR3 protein: CASSPGSKAEDTQYF
CDR3 DNA: TGTGCCAGCAGCCCCGGGTCCAAGGCAGAAGATACGCAGTATTTT

J gene: TRBJ1-2
V gene: TRBV6-4
clone size: .
D gene: .
CDR3 protein: CASSIGEGYGYTF
CDR3 DNA: TGTGCCAGCAGTATCGGGGAAGGCTATGGCTACACCTTC

J gene: TRBJ2-1
V gene: TRBV6-1
clone size: many
D gene: .
CDR3 protein: CASSEARWGSYNEQFF
CDR3 DNA: TGTGCCAGCAGCGAGGCCAGGTGGGGCTCCTACAATGAGCAGTTCTTC

J gene: TRBJ2-7
V gene: TRBV6-2/TRBV6-3
clone size: .
D gene: .
CDR3 protein: CASSYGQPYEQYF
CDR3 DNA: TGTGCCAGCAGTTACGGACAGCCGTACGAGCAGTACTTC

J gene: TRBJ1-5
V gene: TRBV11-2
clone size: .
D gene: TRBD1
CDR3 protein: CASSSGAGQGNQPQHF
CDR3 DNA: TGTGCCAGCAGCTCCGGTGCGGGACAGGGAAATCAGCCCCAGCATTTT

J gene: TRBJ1-2
V gene: TRBV19
clone size: few
D gene: .
CDR3 protein: CASSQGKTAFWGYTF
CDR3 DNA: TGTGCCAGTAGTCAAGGAAAGACAGCCTTTTGGGGCTACACCTTC

J gene: TRBJ2-2
V gene: TRBV27
clone size: .
D gene: .
CDR3 protein: CASSPIEKWELFF
CDR3 DNA: TGTGCCAGCAGTCCTATAGAGAAATGGGAGCTGTTTTTT

J gene: TRBJ2-3
V gene: TRBV6-5
clone size: .
D gene: .
CDR3 protein: CASRKGSADTQYF
CDR3 DNA: TGTGCCAGCAGAAAAGGGAGCGCAGATACGCAGTATTTT

J gene: TRBJ2-1
V gene: TRBV7-6
clone size: .
D gene: .
CDR3 protein: CASSRGPASEQFF
CDR3 DNA: TGTGCCAGCAGCCGGGGGCCTGCCTCCGAGCAGTTCTTC

J gene: TRBJ2-2
V gene: TRBV7-6
clone size: few
D gene: TRBD2
CDR3 protein: CASSNARRGEGPRELFF
CDR3 DNA: TGTGCCAGCAGCAACGCCCGACGAGGGGAGGGCCCCCGGGAGCTGTTTTTT

J gene: TRBJ2-5
V gene: TRBV4-3
clone size: .
D gene: TRBD2
CDR3 protein: CASSQDKGLAGGETQYF
CDR3 DNA: TGCGCCAGCAGCCAAGACAAGGGGCTAGCGGGGGGTGAGACCCAGTACTTC

J gene: TRBJ2-1
V gene: TRBV27
clone size: .
D gene: .
CDR3 protein: CASSSRQATYNEQFF
CDR3 DNA: TGTGCCAGCAGTTCCAGACAGGCCACCTACAATGAGCAGTTCTTC

J gene: TRBJ2-3
V gene: TRBV6-5
clone size: .
D gene: .
CDR3 protein: CASSYSRSELTDTQYF
CDR3 DNA: TGTGCCAGCAGTTACTCGAGGAGTGAACTCACAGATACGCAGTATTTT

J gene: TRBJ2-7
V gene: TRBV7-8
clone size: many
D gene: .
CDR3 protein: CASSVSWAPYYEQYF
CDR3 DNA: TGTGCCAGCAGCGTCTCATGGGCCCCGTACTACGAGCAGTACTTC

J gene: TRBJ1-5
V gene: TRBV19
clone size: .
D gene: .
CDR3 protein: CASSTPDRRNQPQHF
CDR3 DNA: TGTGCCAGTAGTACTCCTGACAGGAGGAATCAGCCCCAGCATTTT

J gene: TRBJ2-2
V gene: TRBV6-1
clone size: few
D gene: .
CDR3 protein: CASSESTRELFF
CDR3 DNA: TGTGCCAGCAGTGAATCGACCAGGGAGCTGTTTTTT

J gene: TRBJ2-1
V gene: TRBV7-3
clone size: .
D gene: TRBD2
CDR3 protein: CASSLNAGGNEQFF
CDR3 DNA: TGTGCCAGCAGCTTAAATGCGGGGGGGAATGAGCAGTTCTTC

J gene: TRBJ2-6
V gene: TRBV7-9
clone size: many
D gene: TRBD1
CDR3 protein: CASSSPGTEFLYSGANVLTF
CDR3 DNA: TGTGCCAGCAGCTCCCCCGGGACAGAGTTTTTATACTCTGGGGCCAACGTCCTGACTTTC

J gene: TRBJ2-3
V gene: TRBV27
clone size: few
D gene: TRBD1
CDR3 protein: CASRFRGRSTDTQYF
CDR3 DNA: TGTGCCAGCAGATTCAGGGGGCGGAGCACAGATACGCAGTATTTT

J gene: TRBJ2-5
V gene: TRBV27
clone size: .
D gene: TRBD2
CDR3 protein: CANSLSAGQETQYF
CDR3 DNA: TGTGCCAACAGTCTGTCAGCGGGGCAAGAGACCCAGTACTTC

J gene: TRBJ2-2
V gene: TRBV7-9
clone size: .
D gene: .
CDR3 protein: CASSLNRGTGELFF
CDR3 DNA: TGTGCCAGCAGCTTAAACAGAGGGACCGGGGAGCTGTTTTTT

J gene: TRBJ1-1
V gene: TRBV6-6
clone size: .
D gene: .
CDR3 protein: CASSYHPGLHFVDTEAFF
CDR3 DNA: TGTGCCAGCAGTTACCATCCGGGACTCCATTTCGTGGACACTGAAGCTTTCTTT

J gene: TRBJ1-1
V gene: TRBV7-6
clone size: many
D gene: .
CDR3 protein: CASSPDMNTEAFF
CDR3 DNA: TGTGCCAGCAGCCCGGACATGAACACTGAAGCTTTCTTT

J gene: TRBJ1-5
V gene: TRBV7-2
clone size: many
D gene: .
CDR3 protein: CASSLFGPGGNQPQHF
CDR3 DNA: TGTGCCAGCAGCTTATTTGGGCCTGGGGGCAATCAGCCCCAGCATTTT

J gene: TRBJ1-5
V gene: TRBV12-3/TRBV12-4
clone size: many
D gene: .
CDR3 protein: CASSWGGENQPQHF
CDR3 DNA: TGTGCCAGCAGTTGGGGCGGGGAAAATCAGCCCCAGCATTTT

J gene: TRBJ2-5
V gene: TRBV4-1
clone size: .
D gene: TRBD1
CDR3 protein: CASSQGTAPQETQYF
CDR3 DNA: TGCGCCAGCAGCCAGGGGACAGCGCCCCAAGAGACCCAGTACTTC

J gene: TRBJ2-2
V gene: TRBV10-3
clone size: .
D gene: TRBD2
CDR3 protein: CAISEAGGNTGELFF
CDR3 DNA: TGTGCCATCAGTGAAGCGGGGGGGAACACCGGGGAGCTGTTTTTT

J gene: TRBJ2-1
V gene: TRBV19
clone size: .
D gene: TRBD1
CDR3 protein: CASSLPGQGLKRQFF
CDR3 DNA: TGTGCCAGTAGTTTACCGGGACAGGGGTTAAAACGGCAGTTCTTC

J gene: TRBJ2-6
V gene: TRBV7-8
clone size: many
D gene: .
CDR3 protein: CASSLASSGANVLTF
CDR3 DNA: TGTGCCAGCAGCTTAGCATCCTCTGGGGCCAACGTCCTGACTTTC

J gene: TRBJ2-7
V gene: TRBV7-9
clone size: few
D gene: .
CDR3 protein: CASSLELYEQYF
CDR3 DNA: TGTGCCAGCAGCTTAGAGCTCTACGAGCAGTACTTC

J gene: TRBJ2-3
V gene: TRBV7-9
clone size: few
D gene: .
CDR3 protein: CASDQGTDTQYF
CDR3 DNA: TGTGCCAGCGATCAGGGCACAGATACGCAGTATTTT

J gene: TRBJ1-2
V gene: TRBV28
clone size: few
D gene: TRBD1
CDR3 protein: CASSFSGQGVIYGYTF
CDR3 DNA: TGTGCCAGCAGTTTCTCGGGACAGGGAGTTATTTATGGCTACACCTTC

J gene: TRBJ1-2
V gene: TRBV5-1
clone size: .
D gene: .
CDR3 protein: CASSLAGSDLYGYTF
CDR3 DNA: TGCGCCAGCAGCTTGGCGGGCAGCGACTTATATGGCTACACCTTC

J gene: TRBJ2-3
V gene: TRBV24-1
clone size: few
D gene: .
CDR3 protein: CATSDRGGTDTQYF
CDR3 DNA: TGTGCCACCAGTGACAGGGGCGGCACAGATACGCAGTATTTT

J gene: TRBJ1-5
V gene: TRBV7-2
clone size: many
D gene: .
CDR3 protein: CASSFGVSNQPQHF
CDR3 DNA: TGTGCCAGCAGCTTTGGGGTTAGCAATCAGCCCCAGCATTTT

J gene: TRBJ2-5
V gene: TRBV7-2
clone size: many
D gene: TRBD1
CDR3 protein: CASSLVGTGEKETQYF
CDR3 DNA: TGTGCCAGCAGCTTAGTCGGGACAGGGGAAAAAGAGACCCAGTACTTC

J gene: TRBJ2-3
V gene: TRBV6-2/TRBV6-3
clone size: .
D gene: TRBD2
CDR3 protein: CASSYGNSGGSTVTDTQYF
CDR3 DNA: TGTGCCAGCAGTTACGGGAATAGCGGGGGCTCCACGGTCACAGATACGCAGTATTTT

J gene: TRBJ1-1
V gene: TRBV4-1
clone size: .
D gene: .
CDR3 protein: CASSQDLTDTEAFF
CDR3 DNA: TGCGCCAGCAGCCAAGATCTTACGGACACTGAAGCTTTCTTT